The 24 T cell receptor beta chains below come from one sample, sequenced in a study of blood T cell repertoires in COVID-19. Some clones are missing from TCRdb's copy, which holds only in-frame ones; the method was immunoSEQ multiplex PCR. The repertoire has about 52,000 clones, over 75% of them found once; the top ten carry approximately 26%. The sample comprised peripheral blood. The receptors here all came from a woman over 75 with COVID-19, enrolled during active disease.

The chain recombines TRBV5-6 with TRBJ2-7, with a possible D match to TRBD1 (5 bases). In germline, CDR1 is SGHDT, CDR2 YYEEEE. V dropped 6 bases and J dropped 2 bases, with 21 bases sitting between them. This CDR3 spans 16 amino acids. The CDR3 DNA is TGTGCCAGCAACCCCTTTCCCAGGACACGTACCTACGAGCAGTACTTC. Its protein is CASNPFPRTRTYEQYF.

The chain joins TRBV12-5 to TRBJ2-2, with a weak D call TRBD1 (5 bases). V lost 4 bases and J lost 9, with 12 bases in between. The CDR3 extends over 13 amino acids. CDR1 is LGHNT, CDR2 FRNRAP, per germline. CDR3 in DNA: TGTGCTAGTGGTTATATGACAGAACGGGAGCTGTTTTTT. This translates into CASGYMTERELFF.

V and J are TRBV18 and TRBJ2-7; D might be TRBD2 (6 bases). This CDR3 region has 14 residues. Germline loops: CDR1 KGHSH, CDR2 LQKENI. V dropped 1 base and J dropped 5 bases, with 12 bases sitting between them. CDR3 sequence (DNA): TGTGCCAGCTCACCACAAGGAGGAGGGGACGAGCAGTACTTC. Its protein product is CASSPQGGGDEQYF.

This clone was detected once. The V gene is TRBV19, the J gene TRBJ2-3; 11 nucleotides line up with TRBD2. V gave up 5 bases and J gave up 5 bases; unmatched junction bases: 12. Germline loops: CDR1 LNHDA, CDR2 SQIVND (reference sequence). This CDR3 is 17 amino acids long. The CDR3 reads CASSSPRLAGILDTQYF. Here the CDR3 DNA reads TGTGCCAGTAGTTCTCCAAGACTAGCGGGAATTTTAGATACGCAGTATTTT.

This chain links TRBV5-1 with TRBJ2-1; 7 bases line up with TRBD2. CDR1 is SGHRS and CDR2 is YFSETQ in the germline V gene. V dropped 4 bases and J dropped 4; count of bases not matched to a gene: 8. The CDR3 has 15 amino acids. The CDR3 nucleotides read TGCGCCAGCAGCGGGGGACTACCGAATTACAATGAGCAGTTCTTC. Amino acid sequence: CASSGGLPNYNEQFF.

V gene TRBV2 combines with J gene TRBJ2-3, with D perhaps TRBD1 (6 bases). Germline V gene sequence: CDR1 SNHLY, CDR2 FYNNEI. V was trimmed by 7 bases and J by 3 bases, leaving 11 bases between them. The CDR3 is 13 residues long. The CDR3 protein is CASNRDITDTQYF. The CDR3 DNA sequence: TGTGCCAGCAACCGGGACATAACAGATACGCAGTATTTT.

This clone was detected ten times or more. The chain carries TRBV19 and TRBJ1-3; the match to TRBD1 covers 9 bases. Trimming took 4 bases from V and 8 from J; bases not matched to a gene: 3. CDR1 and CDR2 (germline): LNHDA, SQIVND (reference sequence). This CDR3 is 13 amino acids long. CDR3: CASSTGQGYTIYF. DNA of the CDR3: TGTGCCAGTAGTACGGGACAGGGATACACCATATATTTT.

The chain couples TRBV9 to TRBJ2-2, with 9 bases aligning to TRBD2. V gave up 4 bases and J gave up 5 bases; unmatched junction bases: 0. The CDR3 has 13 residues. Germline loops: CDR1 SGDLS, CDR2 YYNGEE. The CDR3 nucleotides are TGTGCCAGCAGCACTAGCGGGACCGGGGAGCTGTTTTTT. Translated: CASSTSGTGELFF.

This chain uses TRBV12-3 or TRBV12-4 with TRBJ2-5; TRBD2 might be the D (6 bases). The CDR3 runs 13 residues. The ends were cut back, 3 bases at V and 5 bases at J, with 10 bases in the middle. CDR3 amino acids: CASSLGGWETQYF. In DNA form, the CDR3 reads TGTGCCAGCAGTTTGGGGGGATGGGAGACCCAGTACTTC.

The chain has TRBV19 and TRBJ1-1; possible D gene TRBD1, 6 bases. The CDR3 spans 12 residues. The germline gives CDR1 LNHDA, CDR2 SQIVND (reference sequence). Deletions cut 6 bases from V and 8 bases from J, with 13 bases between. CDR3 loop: CASRGSGTEAFF. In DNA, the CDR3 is TGTGCCAGTAGGGGATCCGGGACAGAAGCTTTCTTT.

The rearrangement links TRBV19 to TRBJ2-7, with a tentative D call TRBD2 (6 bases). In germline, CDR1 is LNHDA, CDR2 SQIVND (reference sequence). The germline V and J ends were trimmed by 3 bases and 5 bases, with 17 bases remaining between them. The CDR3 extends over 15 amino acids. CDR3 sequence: CASSIVSAGSDEQYF. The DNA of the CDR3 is TGTGCCAGTAGTATTGTGTCTGCGGGGTCCGACGAGCAGTACTTC.

Here the CDR3 reads CASSAGQGIAFF. The DNA for the CDR3 is TGTGCCAGCAGCGCGGGACAGGGGATAGCTTTCTTT. The J gene is TRBJ1-1, the V gene TRBV6-2 or TRBV6-3; 10 bases are shared with TRBD1. The CDR3 loop spans 12 amino acids. The trim removed 6 bases at V and 10 bases at J, leaving 5 bases unmatched. CDR1 MNHEY and CDR2 SVGEGT come from the germline V gene.

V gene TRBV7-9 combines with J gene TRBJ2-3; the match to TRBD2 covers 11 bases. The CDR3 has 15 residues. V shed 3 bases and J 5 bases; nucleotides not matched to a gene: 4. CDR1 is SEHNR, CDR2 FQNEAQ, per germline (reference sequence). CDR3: CASSLGLAVIDTQYF. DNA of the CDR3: TGTGCCAGCAGCTTGGGACTAGCGGTGATAGATACGCAGTATTTT.

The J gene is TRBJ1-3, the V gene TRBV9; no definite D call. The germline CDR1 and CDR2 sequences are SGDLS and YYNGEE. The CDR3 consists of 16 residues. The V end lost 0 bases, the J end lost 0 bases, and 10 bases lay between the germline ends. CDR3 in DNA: TGTGCCAGCAGCGTAGCCGTAGGGAGCTCTGGAAACACCATATATTTT. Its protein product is CASSVAVGSSGNTIYF. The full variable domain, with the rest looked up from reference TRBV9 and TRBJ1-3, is DSGVTQTPKHLITATGQRVTLRCSPRSGDLSVYWYQQSLDQGLQFLIQYYNGEERAKGNILERFSAQQFPDLHSELNLSSLELGDSALYFCASSVAVGSSGNTIYFGEGSWLTVV.

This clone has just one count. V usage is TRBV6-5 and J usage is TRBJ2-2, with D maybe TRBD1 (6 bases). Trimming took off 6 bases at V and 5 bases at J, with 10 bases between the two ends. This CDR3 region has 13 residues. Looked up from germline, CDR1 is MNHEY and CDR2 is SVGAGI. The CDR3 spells CASRTQGTGELFF. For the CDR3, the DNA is TGTGCCAGCAGAACCCAGGGGACCGGGGAGCTGTTTTTT.

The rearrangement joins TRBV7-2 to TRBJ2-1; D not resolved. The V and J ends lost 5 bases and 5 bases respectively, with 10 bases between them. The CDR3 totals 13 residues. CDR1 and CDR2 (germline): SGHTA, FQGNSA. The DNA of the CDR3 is TGTGCCAGCAGCCGCAACTACAACAATGAGCAGTTCTTC. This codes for CASSRNYNNEQFF.

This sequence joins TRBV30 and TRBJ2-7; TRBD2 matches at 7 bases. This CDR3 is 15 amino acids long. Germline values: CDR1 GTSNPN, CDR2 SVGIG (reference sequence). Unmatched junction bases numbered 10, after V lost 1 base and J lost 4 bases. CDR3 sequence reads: CAWSGLGGRAYEQYF. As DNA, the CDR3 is TGTGCCTGGAGTGGACTGGGAGGGAGGGCATACGAGCAGTACTTC.

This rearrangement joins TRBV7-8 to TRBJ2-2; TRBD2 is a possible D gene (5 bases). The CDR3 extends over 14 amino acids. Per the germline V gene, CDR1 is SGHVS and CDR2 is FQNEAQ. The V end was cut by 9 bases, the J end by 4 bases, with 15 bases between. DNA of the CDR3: TGTGCCAGTAAGGGAGTCGGAATCACCGGGGAGCTGTTTTTT. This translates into CASKGVGITGELFF.

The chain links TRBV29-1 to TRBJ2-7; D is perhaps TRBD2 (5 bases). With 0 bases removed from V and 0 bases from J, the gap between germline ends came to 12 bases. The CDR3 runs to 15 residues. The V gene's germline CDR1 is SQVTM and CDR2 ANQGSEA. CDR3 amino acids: CSVEDRRSSSYEQYF. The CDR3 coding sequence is TGCAGCGTTGAAGACCGGAGGTCGAGCTCCTACGAGCAGTACTTC.

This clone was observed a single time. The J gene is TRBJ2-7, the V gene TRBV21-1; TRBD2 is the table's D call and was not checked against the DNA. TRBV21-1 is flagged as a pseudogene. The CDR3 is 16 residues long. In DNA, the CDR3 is TGTGCCAGCAGCAAAGCCCAGCGTCCCAGCTCCTACGAGCAGTACTTC. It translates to CASSKAQRPSSYEQYF.

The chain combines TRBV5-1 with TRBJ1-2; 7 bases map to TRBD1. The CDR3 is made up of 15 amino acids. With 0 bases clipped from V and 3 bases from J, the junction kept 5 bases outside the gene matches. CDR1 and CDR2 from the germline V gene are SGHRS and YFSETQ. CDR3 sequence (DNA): TGCGCCAGCAGCTTGGTCGGACAGGACCACTATGGCTACACCTTC. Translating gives CASSLVGQDHYGYTF.

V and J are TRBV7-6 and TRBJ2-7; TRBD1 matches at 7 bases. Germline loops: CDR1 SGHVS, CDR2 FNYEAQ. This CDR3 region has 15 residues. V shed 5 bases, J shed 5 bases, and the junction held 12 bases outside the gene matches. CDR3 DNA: TGTGCCAGCAGCCTTCATCCCGACAGGGTCGACGAGCAGTACTTC. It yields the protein CASSLHPDRVDEQYF.

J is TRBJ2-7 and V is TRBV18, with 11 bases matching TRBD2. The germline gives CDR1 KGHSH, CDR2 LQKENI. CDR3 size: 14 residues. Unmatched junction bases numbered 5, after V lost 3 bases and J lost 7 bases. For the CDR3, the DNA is TGTGCCAGCTCACCGACTAGCGGGACGGGGGAGCAGTACTTC. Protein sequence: CASSPTSGTGEQYF. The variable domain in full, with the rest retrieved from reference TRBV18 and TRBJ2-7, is NAGVMQNPRHLVRRRGQEARLRCSPMKGHSHVYWYRQLPEEGLKFMVYLQKENIIDESGMPKERFSAEFPKEGPSILRIQQVVRGDSAAYFCASSPTSGTGEQYFGPGTRLTVT.

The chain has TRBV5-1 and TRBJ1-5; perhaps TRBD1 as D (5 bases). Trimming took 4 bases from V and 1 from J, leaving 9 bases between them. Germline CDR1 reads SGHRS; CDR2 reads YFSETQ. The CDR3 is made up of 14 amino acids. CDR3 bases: TGCGCCAGCAGCCCGGACAAGAGCAATCAGCCCCAGCATTTT. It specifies CASSPDKSNQPQHF.